The rows below give T cell receptor beta chains drawn from one sample of a study of B cell selection in AIRE deficiency. Measured with immunoSEQ multiplex PCR; TCRdb has only the in-frame clones, and not every one. The repertoire has fewer than 25,000 clones, approximately 96% of them found once; the top ten carry less than 0.2%. Source material: CD4+CD127+ conventional T cells sorted from PBMCs. The receptors originated from a human donor in good health. Each CDR3 is given with its conserved first and last residue. Each record gives: V gene, clone size, D gene, J gene, CDR3 DNA, CDR3 protein. A D gene is named only where the DNA matches it firmly. The size of a clone is reported for some rows only, either as once, few or many, or as a class for expanded clones.

v_call: TRBV6-1
clone_size: -
d_call: -
j_call: TRBJ2-3
cdr3_nt: TGTGCCAGCAGTCAGGCCGATACGCAGTATTTT
cdr3_aa: CASSQADTQYF

v_call: TRBV5-1
clone_size: -
d_call: TRBD1
j_call: TRBJ2-7
cdr3_nt: TGCGCCAGCAGCTTAACAGGGGGCTACAGCTCCTACGAGCAGTACTTC
cdr3_aa: CASSLTGGYSSYEQYF

v_call: TRBV7-9
clone_size: -
d_call: TRBD1
j_call: TRBJ1-3
cdr3_nt: TGTGCCAGCAGCACGACAGGGGGCTATGGAAACACCATATATTTT
cdr3_aa: CASSTTGGYGNTIYF

v_call: TRBV5-6
clone_size: -
d_call: -
j_call: TRBJ1-2
cdr3_nt: TGTGCCAGCACCAGCCGGGTTAACTATGGCTACACCTTC
cdr3_aa: CASTSRVNYGYTF

v_call: TRBV19
clone_size: -
d_call: -
j_call: TRBJ1-2
cdr3_nt: TGTGCCAGTAGTATAGAGATAGTGGTGGGGGTTCACTATGGCTACACCTTC
cdr3_aa: CASSIEIVVGVHYGYTF

v_call: TRBV18
clone_size: -
d_call: TRBD1
j_call: TRBJ2-3
cdr3_nt: TGTGCCAGCTCAAAACCGCGACAGGGTGCGACAGATACGCAGTATTTT
cdr3_aa: CASSKPRQGATDTQYF

v_call: TRBV7-9
clone_size: -
d_call: -
j_call: TRBJ2-7
cdr3_nt: TGTGCCAGCAGCTTAGCGCGGGACACCTCCTACGAGCAGTACTTC
cdr3_aa: CASSLARDTSYEQYF

v_call: TRBV28
clone_size: -
d_call: TRBD2
j_call: TRBJ2-4
cdr3_nt: TGTGCCAGCAGTTTTCTTAGCGGGGCTGAAAACATTCAGTACTTC
cdr3_aa: CASSFLSGAENIQYF

v_call: TRBV29-1
clone_size: -
d_call: -
j_call: TRBJ1-5
cdr3_nt: TGCAGCGTTGCCGACAGCCCCAGGGAGCCCCAGCATTTT
cdr3_aa: CSVADSPREPQHF

v_call: TRBV18
clone_size: -
d_call: -
j_call: TRBJ2-1
cdr3_nt: TGTGCCAGCTCACCAACCTCTGAGCAGTTCTTC
cdr3_aa: CASSPTSEQFF

v_call: TRBV5-4
clone_size: -
d_call: TRBD2
j_call: TRBJ2-3
cdr3_nt: TGTGCCAGCAGCTTGCGGAAAGCGGGGTCTAGCACAGATACGCAGTATTTT
cdr3_aa: CASSLRKAGSSTDTQYF

v_call: TRBV20-1
clone_size: -
d_call: TRBD1
j_call: TRBJ2-1
cdr3_nt: TGCAGTGGGATCCGGGACAGTAAGCGATTCTTC
cdr3_aa: CSGIRDSKRFF

v_call: TRBV5-6
clone_size: -
d_call: -
j_call: TRBJ1-3
cdr3_nt: TGTGCCAGCAGCTTGGTGAGCTGGGGGGCCGTCTCTGGAAACACCATATATTTT
cdr3_aa: CASSLVSWGAVSGNTIYF

v_call: TRBV6-6
clone_size: -
d_call: -
j_call: TRBJ2-7
cdr3_nt: TGTGCCAGCAGCCGAGTGGGGCAGGTCTCCTACGAGCAGTACTTC
cdr3_aa: CASSRVGQVSYEQYF

v_call: TRBV30
clone_size: -
d_call: -
j_call: TRBJ1-2
cdr3_nt: TGTGCCTGGAGCGTTAGTGGCAAGTACAGGTCCTTCTATGGCTACACCTTC
cdr3_aa: CAWSVSGKYRSFYGYTF

v_call: TRBV5-8
clone_size: -
d_call: -
j_call: TRBJ2-2
cdr3_nt: TGTGCCAGCAGCCGACTCTGGGGCGGGGAGCTGTTTTTT
cdr3_aa: CASSRLWGGELFF

v_call: TRBV6-4
clone_size: -
d_call: TRBD1
j_call: TRBJ1-2
cdr3_nt: TGTGCCAGCAGGAAAGAACAGGGGGCCAACTATGGCTACACCTTC
cdr3_aa: CASRKEQGANYGYTF

v_call: TRBV5-1
clone_size: -
d_call: -
j_call: TRBJ1-6
cdr3_nt: TGCGCCAGCAGCCCCTCGGGAGGGAACTCACCCCTCCACTTT
cdr3_aa: CASSPSGGNSPLHF

v_call: TRBV5-4
clone_size: -
d_call: TRBD1
j_call: TRBJ1-4
cdr3_nt: TGTGCCAGCAGCCTGGACAGGGGCGGAGAAAAACTGTTTTTT
cdr3_aa: CASSLDRGGEKLFF

v_call: TRBV7-6
clone_size: -
d_call: -
j_call: TRBJ1-2
cdr3_nt: TGTGCCAGCAGCTTAGAAGGGGTGGGTTATGGCTACACCTTC
cdr3_aa: CASSLEGVGYGYTF

v_call: TRBV7-9
clone_size: -
d_call: -
j_call: TRBJ2-7
cdr3_nt: TGTGCCAGCAGCGAAAGGGGTGTGGGCTCCTACGAGCAGTACTTC
cdr3_aa: CASSERGVGSYEQYF

v_call: TRBV5-8
clone_size: -
d_call: TRBD2
j_call: TRBJ2-3
cdr3_nt: TGTGCCAGCAGCTTCGGGGGGGCCGCAGATACGCAGTATTTT
cdr3_aa: CASSFGGAADTQYF

v_call: TRBV6-8
clone_size: once
d_call: TRBD1
j_call: TRBJ2-1
cdr3_nt: TGTGCCAGCAGTTACCCGGGACAGGGAGGCAATGAGCAGTTCTTC
cdr3_aa: CASSYPGQGGNEQFF

v_call: TRBV12-5
clone_size: -
d_call: -
j_call: TRBJ1-2
cdr3_nt: TGTGCTAGTGTAGGGGCTTTGGGTGGCTACACCTTC
cdr3_aa: CASVGALGGYTF

v_call: TRBV5-8
clone_size: -
d_call: -
j_call: TRBJ1-5
cdr3_nt: TGTGCCAGCGATCGCTTAATCAATCAGCCCCAGCATTTT
cdr3_aa: CASDRLINQPQHF

v_call: TRBV6-5
clone_size: -
d_call: TRBD2
j_call: TRBJ2-5
cdr3_nt: TGTGCCAGCAGACCCAGCGGGGGGGAGACCCAGTACTTC
cdr3_aa: CASRPSGGETQYF

v_call: TRBV18
clone_size: -
d_call: TRBD1
j_call: TRBJ1-5
cdr3_nt: TGTGCCAGCTCAAGCGGACAGGGTAGCAATCAGCCCCAGCATTTT
cdr3_aa: CASSSGQGSNQPQHF

v_call: TRBV7-2
clone_size: few
d_call: TRBD1
j_call: TRBJ1-5
cdr3_nt: TGTGCCAGCAGCCCATGGCCGGGACAGGGCAATCAGCCCCAGCATTTT
cdr3_aa: CASSPWPGQGNQPQHF

v_call: TRBV27
clone_size: -
d_call: -
j_call: TRBJ1-6
cdr3_nt: TGTGCCAGCAGCTTTTTAGATTCACCCCTCCACTTT
cdr3_aa: CASSFLDSPLHF

v_call: TRBV30
clone_size: -
d_call: -
j_call: TRBJ1-5
cdr3_nt: TGTGCCTGGAGTTTAGACCGGGGTTTATCTCAGCCCCAGCATTTT
cdr3_aa: CAWSLDRGLSQPQHF

v_call: TRBV5-1
clone_size: -
d_call: -
j_call: TRBJ2-2
cdr3_nt: TGCGCCAGCAGCTTGGGCCCTTTAGGCGGGGAGCTGTTTTTT
cdr3_aa: CASSLGPLGGELFF

v_call: TRBV28
clone_size: -
d_call: -
j_call: TRBJ2-6
cdr3_nt: TGTGCCAGCAAGGGGTGGGACGGCGACTCTGGGGCCAACGTCCTGACTTTC
cdr3_aa: CASKGWDGDSGANVLTF

v_call: TRBV20-1
clone_size: -
d_call: -
j_call: TRBJ1-1
cdr3_nt: TGCAGTGCTAGAGGCTCCGGGGCTTTCTTT
cdr3_aa: CSARGSGAFF

v_call: TRBV7-2
clone_size: few
d_call: -
j_call: TRBJ2-1
cdr3_nt: TGTGCCAGCAGCTTAGACCGGGGTCCTCTTTTGCAGTTCTTC
cdr3_aa: CASSLDRGPLLQFF

v_call: TRBV19
clone_size: -
d_call: -
j_call: TRBJ2-3
cdr3_nt: TGTGCCAGTAGTGAAGGACAACCTGATACGCAGTATTTT
cdr3_aa: CASSEGQPDTQYF

v_call: TRBV19
clone_size: -
d_call: TRBD1
j_call: TRBJ1-1
cdr3_nt: TGTGCCAGCCGGGACAGGGGGGACATGATAACTGAAGCTTTCTTT
cdr3_aa: CASRDRGDMITEAFF

v_call: TRBV9
clone_size: -
d_call: TRBD1
j_call: TRBJ1-6
cdr3_nt: TGTGCCAGCAGCCCGGGACAGGCCATAGGTTCACCCCTCCACTTT
cdr3_aa: CASSPGQAIGSPLHF

v_call: TRBV2
clone_size: -
d_call: -
j_call: TRBJ1-1
cdr3_nt: TGTGCCAGCAGTGACTCCCTGCCGGGACTCGGGAACACTGAAGCTTTCTTT
cdr3_aa: CASSDSLPGLGNTEAFF

v_call: TRBV29-1
clone_size: -
d_call: -
j_call: TRBJ1-2
cdr3_nt: TGCAGCGTTGATGAGACTTGGGGGGATGGCTACACCTTC
cdr3_aa: CSVDETWGDGYTF

v_call: TRBV2
clone_size: -
d_call: -
j_call: TRBJ2-1
cdr3_nt: TGTGCCAGCAACGGAGGGGCTGGGGTCAATGAGCAGTTCTTC
cdr3_aa: CASNGGAGVNEQFF

v_call: TRBV10-1
clone_size: -
d_call: TRBD1
j_call: TRBJ2-1
cdr3_nt: TGCGCCAGCAGCACAGGACAGGAGCGTGAGCAGTTCTTC
cdr3_aa: CASSTGQEREQFF

v_call: TRBV4-1
clone_size: once
d_call: TRBD2
j_call: TRBJ2-2
cdr3_nt: TGCGCCAGCAGCCAAGAGGCAGCGGGGGGACGCACCGGGGAGCTGTTTTTT
cdr3_aa: CASSQEAAGGRTGELFF

v_call: TRBV19
clone_size: -
d_call: TRBD1
j_call: TRBJ1-2
cdr3_nt: TGTGCCAGTAGTACCGTCGGACAGGGGAATGGCTACACCTTC
cdr3_aa: CASSTVGQGNGYTF

v_call: TRBV29-1
clone_size: -
d_call: -
j_call: TRBJ1-1
cdr3_nt: TGCAGCGTTGAGAAGGGGTTGAACACTGAAGCTTTCTTT
cdr3_aa: CSVEKGLNTEAFF

v_call: TRBV7-9
clone_size: -
d_call: -
j_call: TRBJ2-7
cdr3_nt: TGTGCCAGCAGCTTACCACAGGGCTACGAGCAGTACTTC
cdr3_aa: CASSLPQGYEQYF

v_call: TRBV5-1
clone_size: -
d_call: TRBD1
j_call: TRBJ2-1
cdr3_nt: TGCGCCAGCAGCTTAACAGGGGGCCGTAGGAATGAGCAGTTCTTC
cdr3_aa: CASSLTGGRRNEQFF

v_call: TRBV30
clone_size: -
d_call: -
j_call: TRBJ1-6
cdr3_nt: TGTGCCTGGAGTGGCCGAGGTAATAATTCACCCCTCCACTTT
cdr3_aa: CAWSGRGNNSPLHF